The rows below give T cell receptor beta chains drawn from one sample of a study of breast tumors, draining lymph nodes, adjacent tissues. TCRdb recomputed calls from the multiplex PCR reads with MiXCR, one row per CDR3 protein. The sample comprises fewer than 90,000 distinct CDR3 sequences, roughly 29% of which are singletons, and 8.1% rests with the top ten. Sequencing was done on a sample of axillary lymph node tissue. These receptors were collected from a female donor with breast cancer. Some clones in this sample may be carry-over from other donors' samples. The CDR3 runs from the conserved cysteine through the conserved F or W. A D gene is named only where the DNA matches it firmly. Expanded clones get a size class; other rows say once, few or many, or leave the size out.

TRBJ1-5 | . | . | TRBV12-3/TRBV12-4 | TGTGCCAGCGGCAACGGAAATCAGCCCCAGCATTTT | CASGNGNQPQHF
TRBJ2-3 | . | . | TRBV3-1 | TGTGCCGGCAGCCCGCCCGGGGGAAGCACAGATACGCAGTATTTT | CAGSPPGGSTDTQYF
TRBJ2-3 | TRBD2 | many | TRBV20-1 | TGCAGTGCTAGATGGGAGGGTGATACGCAGTATTTT | CSARWEGDTQYF
TRBJ2-3 | . | many | TRBV20-1 | TGCAGTGCTAGAGACCCGGACACCACAGATACGCAGTATTTT | CSARDPDTTDTQYF
TRBJ2-5 | TRBD2 | . | TRBV20-1 | TGCAGTGCTACGAGTGGGGGACTAGCGGCAGCGGTGGAGACCCAGTACTTC | CSATSGGLAAAVETQYF
TRBJ1-3 | TRBD1 | . | TRBV20-1 | TGCAGTGTAAAGGACAGGGCTGGAAACACCATATATTTT | CSVKDRAGNTIYF
TRBJ1-6 | TRBD1 | . | TRBV29-1 | TGCAGCGTCCCAGAGACAGGGGTCAATTCACCCCTCCACTTT | CSVPETGVNSPLHF
TRBJ1-2 | . | many | TRBV4-2 | TGTGCCAGCAGCCAAGATGACGGTACAGGAAGAAGGGGCTACACCTTC | CASSQDDGTGRRGYTF
TRBJ2-7 | . | . | TRBV20-1 | TGCAGTGCTAGAGCTGAGACTTTCTCCTACGAGCAGTACTTC | CSARAETFSYEQYF
TRBJ2-3 | . | . | TRBV6-5 | TGTGCCAGCAGGGACCGGGGAGGAGAGACAGATACGCAGTATTTT | CASRDRGGETDTQYF
TRBJ2-1 | TRBD2 | many | TRBV7-8 | TGTGCCAGCAGCCGGACTAGCGCACACAATGAGCAGTTCTTC | CASSRTSAHNEQFF
TRBJ2-2 | . | many | TRBV7-9 | TGTGCCAGCAGTCCGGCAGAGGGGGCGAACACCGGGGAGCTGTTTTTT | CASSPAEGANTGELFF
TRBJ2-5 | TRBD2 | many | TRBV15 | TGTGCCACCAGCAGTGGACTAGCGGAGACCCAGTACTTC | CATSSGLAETQYF
TRBJ2-6 | TRBD1 | . | TRBV20-1 | TGCAGTGCCTATATAACAGGGGTCCCAGGGGCCAACGTCCTGACTTTC | CSAYITGVPGANVLTF
TRBJ2-7 | TRBD2 | many | TRBV27 | TGTGCCACCGTAGCGGGACGGGGGTACGAGCAGTACTTC | CATVAGRGYEQYF
TRBJ1-4 | . | many | TRBV7-8 | TGTGCCAGCAGCGCACGGTGGGGGCGGTCGGCAACTAATGAAAAACTGTTTTTT | CASSARWGRSATNEKLFF
TRBJ2-7 | TRBD1 | many | TRBV30 | TGTGCCTGGAGTAACCGGGACAGGGGCTCCTACGAGCAGTACTTC | CAWSNRDRGSYEQYF
TRBJ1-3 | . | many | TRBV7-2 | TGTGCCAGCAGCTCCAGCACGGGGGTTAATGGAAACACCATATATTTT | CASSSSTGVNGNTIYF
TRBJ2-2 | . | . | TRBV14 | TGTGCCAGCAGCCAAGTGGGGGGAAGAGTGATCACCGGGGAGCTGTTTTTT | CASSQVGGRVITGELFF
TRBJ2-5 | . | many | TRBV6-1 | TGTGCCAGCAGTGAGGCCCTCGCGACCCAGTACTTC | CASSEALATQYF
TRBJ2-3 | TRBD2 | . | TRBV14 | TGTGCCAGCAGCCGACTAGCGGGAGAAGAAGATACGCAGTATTTT | CASSRLAGEEDTQYF
TRBJ1-5 | . | many | TRBV7-9 | TGTGCCAGCAGCTTAGATCGGCCTAATCAGCCCCAGCATTTT | CASSLDRPNQPQHF
TRBJ1-1 | TRBD1 | many | TRBV10-3 | TGTGCCATCAGCCAGGGACAGGGATACATCTTCTTT | CAISQGQGYIFF
TRBJ1-2 | . | many | TRBV6-5 | TGTGCCAGCAGACCTCCGGACAGACCTAACTATGGCTACACCTTC | CASRPPDRPNYGYTF
TRBJ2-5 | . | many | TRBV11-1 | TGTGCCAGCAACCCGGGCCGAGCCGACAAGACCCAGTACTTC | CASNPGRADKTQYF
TRBJ2-5 | . | many | TRBV7-3 | TGTGCCAGCAGCTCCCAGGGGGGGATGGGGGAGACCCAGTACTTC | CASSSQGGMGETQYF
TRBJ2-3 | . | . | TRBV3-2 | TGTGCCAGCAGGGCCGGGACTAGCGGGAGGGATACGCAGTATTTT | CASRAGTSGRDTQYF
TRBJ2-7 | . | many | TRBV5-6 | TGTGCCAGCAGCTTGGCCTCGGGGAATAGCCTCTACGAGCAGTACTTC | CASSLASGNSLYEQYF
TRBJ1-3 | . | . | TRBV6-4 | TGTGCCAGCAGTGACATGTCCAGCAACACCACATATTTT | CASSDMSSNTTYF
TRBJ1-2 | . | many | TRBV7-3 | TGTGCCAGCAGTCCCCCCTCCGGTTCGAGCGGCGGCTACCCCTTC | CASSPPSGSSGGYPF
TRBJ2-3 | . | many | TRBV13 | TGTGCCAGCAGCTTAGACGGGAGTGGGGGCACAGATACGCAGTATTTT | CASSLDGSGGTDTQYF
TRBJ2-1 | . | . | TRBV12-3/TRBV12-4 | TGTGCCAGCAGTTTCGCTCCCGGTTTAGCATCTGAGCAGTTCTTC | CASSFAPGLASEQFF
TRBJ2-3 | . | many | TRBV20-1 | TGCAGTGCTAGGCCCAGCGGGTTGAGCGATACGCAGTATTTT | CSARPSGLSDTQYF
TRBJ2-5 | TRBD2 | many | TRBV18 | TGTGCCAGCTCACCACGAGGACTAGCGGGAGGACAAGAGACCCAGTACTTC | CASSPRGLAGGQETQYF
TRBJ2-1 | TRBD2 | many | TRBV24-1 | TGTGCCACCTCCCCTCGGACTAGCGGGAGGGCCGAGCAGTTCTTC | CATSPRTSGRAEQFF
TRBJ2-1 | . | many | TRBV5-1 | TGCGCCAGCAGCCGAGGACTCCAGAATGAGCAGTTCTTC | CASSRGLQNEQFF
TRBJ2-5 | TRBD1 | many | TRBV5-8 | TGTGCCGCCGGGCAGGGACAGGGAAAAGAGACCCAGTACTTC | CAAGQGQGKETQYF
TRBJ1-2 | TRBD1 | many | TRBV9 | TGTGCCAGCAGCGCGGGACAGGGGGATAACTATGGCTACACCTTC | CASSAGQGDNYGYTF
TRBJ2-1 | TRBD2 | many | TRBV19 | TGTGCCAGTAGTCGAACTAGCGGGATCTACAATGAGCAGTTCTTC | CASSRTSGIYNEQFF
TRBJ2-1 | . | many | TRBV30 | TGTGCCTGCCCGTCACCGGGACTCTCTGAGCAGTTCTTC | CACPSPGLSEQFF